This TCR beta chain is drawn from a study of beta chain features in type 1 diabetes. Findings and caveats of the study: Whether HLA type influences TCRB rearrangement remained unresolved here.

The CDR3 spans 16 residues. V trimming: 4 bases; J trimming: 2 bases; junction bases outside the gene matches: 8. Germline V CDR1 and CDR2: MNHNY, SVGAGI (reference sequence). This clone occurred a few times. Its matching antigen is unknown. The isolated RNA, all of it, was reverse transcribed, so expressed TCRB transcripts were what got sequenced. This table comes from immunoSEQ multiplex PCR, and its TCRdb copy is limited to in-frame clones, with some not included. The data contain under 900,000 clones, about a sixth of them singletons. The chain recombines TRBV6-6 with TRBJ2-7, with 10 bases aligning to TRBD2. The sample comprised naive CD4+ T cells from blood. The TCR comes from a woman aged 18-30 years in good health. The CDR3 nucleotides read TGTGCCAGCAGTTTTCCCGGGCTAGCGGGGGCCTACGAGCAGTACTTC. Protein sequence: CASSFPGLAGAYEQYF.